This T cell receptor (beta chain) originates from a study of blood T cell repertoires in COVID-19. Overall study: Both acute and convalescent COVID-19 samples were obtained from the United States, Italy and Spain. Sample material is recorded as cDNA or gDNA derived from T cells, B-cell-depleted T cells, or PBMCs.

In the study's own analysis: For nucleated cells, counts were estimated from reference gene primer amplification. TCRdb keeps only in-frame clones here, not all; method: immunoSEQ multiplex PCR. V, J and clone size derive from that table, while D and trimming were established from the DNA sequence. The data contain about 87,000 clones, about 79% of them singletons. This CDR3 contains 15 residues. From germline, CDR1 is ENHRY and CDR2 SYGVKD. J was trimmed by 4 bases and V by 4 bases; bases with no gene match: 7. The chain carries TRBV10-3 and TRBJ2-3, with 8 nucleotides matching TRBD2. The specimen was peripheral blood. The source of this sequence is a woman aged 45-59 years with acute or convalescent COVID-19. CDR3 region: CAISGIGGVPDTQYF. The CDR3 DNA reads TGTGCCATCAGTGGTATCGGGGGGGTCCCAGATACGCAGTATTTT.